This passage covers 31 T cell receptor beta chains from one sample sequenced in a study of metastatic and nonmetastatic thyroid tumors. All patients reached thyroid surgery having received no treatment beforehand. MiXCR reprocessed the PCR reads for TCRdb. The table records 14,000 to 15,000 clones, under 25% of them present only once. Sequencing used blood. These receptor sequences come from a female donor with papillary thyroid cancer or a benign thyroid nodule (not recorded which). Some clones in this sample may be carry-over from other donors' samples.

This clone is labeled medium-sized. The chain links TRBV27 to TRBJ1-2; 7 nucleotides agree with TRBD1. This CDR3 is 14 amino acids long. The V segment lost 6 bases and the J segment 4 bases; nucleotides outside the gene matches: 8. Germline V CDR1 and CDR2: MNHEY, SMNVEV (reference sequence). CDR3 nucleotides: TGTGCCAGCAGGATAGCCGGGACAGCCTATGGCTACACCTTC. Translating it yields CASRIAGTAYGYTF.

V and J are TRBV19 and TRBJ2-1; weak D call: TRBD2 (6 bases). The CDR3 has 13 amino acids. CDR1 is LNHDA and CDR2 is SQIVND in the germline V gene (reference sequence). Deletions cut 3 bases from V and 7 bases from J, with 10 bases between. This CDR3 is CASSMTSGNEQFF. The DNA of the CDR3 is TGTGCCAGTAGTATGACCAGCGGGAATGAGCAGTTCTTC.

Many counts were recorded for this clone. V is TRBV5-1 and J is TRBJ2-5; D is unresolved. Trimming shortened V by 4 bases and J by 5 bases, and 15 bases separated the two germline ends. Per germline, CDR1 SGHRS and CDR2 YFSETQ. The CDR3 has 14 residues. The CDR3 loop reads CASSPERKGETQYF. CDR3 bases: TGCGCCAGCAGCCCGGAACGGAAAGGCGAGACCCAGTACTTC.

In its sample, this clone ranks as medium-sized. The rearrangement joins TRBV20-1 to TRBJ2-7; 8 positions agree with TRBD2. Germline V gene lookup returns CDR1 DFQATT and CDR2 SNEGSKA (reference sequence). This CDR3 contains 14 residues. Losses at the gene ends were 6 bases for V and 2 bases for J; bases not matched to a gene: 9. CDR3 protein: CSAQELAATYEQYF. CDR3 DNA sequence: TGCAGTGCCCAAGAACTAGCGGCAACCTACGAGCAGTACTTC.

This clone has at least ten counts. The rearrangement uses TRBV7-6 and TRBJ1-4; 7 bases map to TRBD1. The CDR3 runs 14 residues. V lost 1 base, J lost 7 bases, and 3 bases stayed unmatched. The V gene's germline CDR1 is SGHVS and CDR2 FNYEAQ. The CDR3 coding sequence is TGTGCCAGCAGCTTAGAGACAGGGTTTGAAAAACTGTTTTTT. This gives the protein CASSLETGFEKLFF.

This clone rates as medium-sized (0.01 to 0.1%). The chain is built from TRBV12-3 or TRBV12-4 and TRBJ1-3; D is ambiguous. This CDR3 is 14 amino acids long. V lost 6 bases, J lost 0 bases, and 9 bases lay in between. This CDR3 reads CASRGYISGNTIYF. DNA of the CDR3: TGTGCCAGCAGGGGGTACATCTCTGGAAACACCATATATTTT.

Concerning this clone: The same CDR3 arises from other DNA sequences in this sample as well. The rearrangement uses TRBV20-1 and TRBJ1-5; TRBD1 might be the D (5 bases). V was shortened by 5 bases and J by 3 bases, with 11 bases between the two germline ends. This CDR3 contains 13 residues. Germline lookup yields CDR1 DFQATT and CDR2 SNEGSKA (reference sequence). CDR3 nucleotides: TGCAGTGCTTCCCAGGGTTCCAATCAGCCCCAGCATTTT. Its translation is CSASQGSNQPQHF.

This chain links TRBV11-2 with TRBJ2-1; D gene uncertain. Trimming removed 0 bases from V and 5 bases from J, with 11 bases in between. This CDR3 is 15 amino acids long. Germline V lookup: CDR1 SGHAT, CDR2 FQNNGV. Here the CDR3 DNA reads TGTGCCAGCAGCTTAGAAACCGGGTTCAACAATGAGCAGTTCTTC. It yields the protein CASSLETGFNNEQFF.

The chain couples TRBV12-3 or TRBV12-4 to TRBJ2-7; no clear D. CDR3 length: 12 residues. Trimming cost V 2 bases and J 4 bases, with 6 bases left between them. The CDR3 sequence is CASSLNTYEQYF. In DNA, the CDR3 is TGTGCCAGCAGTTTAAATACTTACGAGCAGTACTTC.

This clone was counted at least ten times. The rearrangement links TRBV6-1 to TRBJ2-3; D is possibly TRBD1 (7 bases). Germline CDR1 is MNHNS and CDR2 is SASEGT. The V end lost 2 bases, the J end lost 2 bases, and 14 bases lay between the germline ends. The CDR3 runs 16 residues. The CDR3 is CASSESQGGLTDTQYF. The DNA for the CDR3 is TGTGCCAGCAGTGAAAGCCAGGGGGGCCTCACAGATACGCAGTATTTT.

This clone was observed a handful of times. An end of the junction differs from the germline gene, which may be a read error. As DNA, the CDR3 is TGTGCCAACAGCTTATCCCGGGACAGGGACAATGAAGCTTTCTTT. As protein: CANSLSRDRDNEAFF. V usage is TRBV7-8 and J usage is TRBJ1-1, with 9 bases lining up with TRBD1. Germline CDR1 is SGHVS and CDR2 is FQNEAQ. The CDR3 is 15 residues long.

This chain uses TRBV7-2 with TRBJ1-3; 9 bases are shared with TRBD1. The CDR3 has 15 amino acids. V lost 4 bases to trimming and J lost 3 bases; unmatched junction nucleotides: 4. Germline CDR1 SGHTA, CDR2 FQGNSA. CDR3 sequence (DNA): TGTGCCAGCAGCTCGTGGACAGGGGTTGGAAACACCATATATTTT. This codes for CASSSWTGVGNTIYF.

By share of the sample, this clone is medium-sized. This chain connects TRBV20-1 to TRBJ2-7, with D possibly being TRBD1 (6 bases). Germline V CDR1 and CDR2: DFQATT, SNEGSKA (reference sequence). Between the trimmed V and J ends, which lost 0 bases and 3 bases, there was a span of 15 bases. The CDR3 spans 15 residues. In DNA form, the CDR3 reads TGCAGTGCTAGAGATACTACAGGGTTTTTCTACGAGCAGTACTTC. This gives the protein CSARDTTGFFYEQYF.

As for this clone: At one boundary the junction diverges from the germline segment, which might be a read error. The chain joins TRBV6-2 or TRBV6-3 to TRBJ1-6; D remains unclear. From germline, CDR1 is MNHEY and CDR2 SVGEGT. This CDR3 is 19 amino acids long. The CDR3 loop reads CTSSYVQATTGSYNSPLHF. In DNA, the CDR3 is TGCACCAGCAGTTATGTGCAGGCGACCACGGGCTCCTATAATTCACCCCTCCACTTT.

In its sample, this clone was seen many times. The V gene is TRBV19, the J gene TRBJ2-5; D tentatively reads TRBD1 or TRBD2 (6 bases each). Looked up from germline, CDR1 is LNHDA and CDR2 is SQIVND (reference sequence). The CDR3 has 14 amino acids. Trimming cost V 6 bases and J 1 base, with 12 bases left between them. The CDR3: CASRSRDTQETQYF. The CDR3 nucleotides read TGTGCCAGTAGATCGCGGGACACCCAAGAGACCCAGTACTTC. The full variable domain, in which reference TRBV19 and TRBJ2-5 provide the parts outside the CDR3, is DGGITQSPKYLFRKEGQNVTLSCEQNLNHDAMYWYRQDPGQGLRLIYYSQIVNDFQKGDIAEGYSVSREKKESFPLTVTSAQKNPTAFYLCASRSRDTQETQYFGPGTRLLVL.

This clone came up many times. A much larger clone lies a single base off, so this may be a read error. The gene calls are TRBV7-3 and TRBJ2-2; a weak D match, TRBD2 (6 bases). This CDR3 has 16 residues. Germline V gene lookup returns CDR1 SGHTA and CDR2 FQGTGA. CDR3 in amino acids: CASSPRPGLADLELCF. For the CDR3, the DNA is TGTGCCAGCAGCCCTAGACCGGGACTGGCTGATCTGGAGCTGTGTTTT.

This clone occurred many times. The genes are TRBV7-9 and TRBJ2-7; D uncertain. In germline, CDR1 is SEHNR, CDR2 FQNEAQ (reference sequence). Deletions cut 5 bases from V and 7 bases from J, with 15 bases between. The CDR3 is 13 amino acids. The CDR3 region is CASSQTERREQYF. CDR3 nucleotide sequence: TGTGCCAGCAGCCAAACGGAGCGACGGGAGCAGTACTTC.

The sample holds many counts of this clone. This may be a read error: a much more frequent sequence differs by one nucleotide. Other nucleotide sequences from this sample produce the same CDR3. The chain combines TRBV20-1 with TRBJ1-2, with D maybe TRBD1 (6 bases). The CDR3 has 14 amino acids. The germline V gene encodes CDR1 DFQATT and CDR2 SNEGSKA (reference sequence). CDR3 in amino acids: CSARDLRTVYGYTF. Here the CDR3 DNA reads TGCAGTGCTAGAGACCTCCGGACAGTTTATGGTTACACCTTC.

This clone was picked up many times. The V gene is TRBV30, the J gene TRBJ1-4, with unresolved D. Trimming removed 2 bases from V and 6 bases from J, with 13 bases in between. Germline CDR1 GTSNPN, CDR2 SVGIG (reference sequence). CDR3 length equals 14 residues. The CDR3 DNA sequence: TGTGCCTGGAGTTTCGGCTACCGCTATGAAAAACTGTTTTTT. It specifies CAWSFGYRYEKLFF.

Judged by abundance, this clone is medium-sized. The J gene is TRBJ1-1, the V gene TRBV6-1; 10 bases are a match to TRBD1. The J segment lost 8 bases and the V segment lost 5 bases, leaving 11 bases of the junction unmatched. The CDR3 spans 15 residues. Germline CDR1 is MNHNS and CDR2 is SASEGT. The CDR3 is CASSPTGTGELEAFF. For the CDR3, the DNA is TGTGCCAGCAGTCCGACCGGGACAGGGGAGTTGGAAGCTTTCTTT.

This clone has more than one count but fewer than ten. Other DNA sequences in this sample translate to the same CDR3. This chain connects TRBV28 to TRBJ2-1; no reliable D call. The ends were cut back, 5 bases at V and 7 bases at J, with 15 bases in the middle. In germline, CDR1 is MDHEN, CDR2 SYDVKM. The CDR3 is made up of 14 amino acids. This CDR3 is CASSLELGSNEQFF. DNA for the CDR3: TGTGCCAGCAGTCTAGAACTCGGGTCGAATGAGCAGTTCTTC.

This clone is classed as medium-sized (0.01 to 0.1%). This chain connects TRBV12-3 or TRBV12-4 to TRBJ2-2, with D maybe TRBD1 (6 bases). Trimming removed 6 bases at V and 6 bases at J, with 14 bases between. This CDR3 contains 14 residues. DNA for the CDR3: TGTGCCAGCAGACAGGGTAACATCGCCGGGGAGCTGTTTTTT. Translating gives CASRQGNIAGELFF.

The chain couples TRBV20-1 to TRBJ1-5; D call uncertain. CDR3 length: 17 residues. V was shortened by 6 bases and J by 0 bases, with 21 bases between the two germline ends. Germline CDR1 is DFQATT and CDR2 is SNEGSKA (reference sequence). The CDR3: CSAAGISTFYSNQPQHF. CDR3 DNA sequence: TGCAGTGCCGCCGGTATATCCACCTTTTATAGCAATCAGCCCCAGCATTTT.

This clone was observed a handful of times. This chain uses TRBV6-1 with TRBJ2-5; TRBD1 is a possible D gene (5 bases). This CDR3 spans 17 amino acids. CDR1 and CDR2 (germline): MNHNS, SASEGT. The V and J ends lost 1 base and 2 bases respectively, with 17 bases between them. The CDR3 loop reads CASSEGDSLIRQETQYF. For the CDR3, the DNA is TGTGCCAGCAGTGAAGGCGACAGCCTTATTCGACAAGAGACCCAGTACTTC.

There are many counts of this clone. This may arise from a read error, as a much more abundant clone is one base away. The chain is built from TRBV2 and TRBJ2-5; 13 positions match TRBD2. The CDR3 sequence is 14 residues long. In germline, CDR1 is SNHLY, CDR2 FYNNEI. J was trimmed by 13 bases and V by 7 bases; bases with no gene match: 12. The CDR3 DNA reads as TGTGCCAGCATGGGACTAGCGGGGTCCCCCGACGTGTACTTC. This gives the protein CASMGLAGSPDVYF.

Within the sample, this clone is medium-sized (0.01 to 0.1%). CDR3: CASSLGQWGRQPQHF. CDR3 DNA sequence: TGTGCCAGCAGTTTAGGGCAGTGGGGCAGACAGCCCCAGCATTTT. The V gene is TRBV28, the J gene TRBJ1-5; tentatively, D is TRBD1 (5 bases). The V and J ends lost 2 bases and 7 bases respectively, with 15 bases between them. The length of the CDR3 is 15 residues. CDR1 MDHEN and CDR2 SYDVKM come from the germline V gene.

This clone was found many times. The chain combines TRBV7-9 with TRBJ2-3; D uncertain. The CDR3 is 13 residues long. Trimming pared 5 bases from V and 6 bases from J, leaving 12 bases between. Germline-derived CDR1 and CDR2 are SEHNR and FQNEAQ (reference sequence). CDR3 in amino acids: CASSTVAADTQYF. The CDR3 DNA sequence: TGTGCCAGCAGCACTGTCGCGGCGGATACGCAGTATTTT.

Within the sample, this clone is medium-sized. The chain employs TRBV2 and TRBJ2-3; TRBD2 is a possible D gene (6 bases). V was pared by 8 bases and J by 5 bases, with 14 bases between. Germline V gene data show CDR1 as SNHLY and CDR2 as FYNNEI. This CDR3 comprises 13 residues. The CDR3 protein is CASGRESGDTQYF. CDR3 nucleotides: TGTGCCAGCGGACGGGAGTCGGGAGATACGCAGTATTTT.

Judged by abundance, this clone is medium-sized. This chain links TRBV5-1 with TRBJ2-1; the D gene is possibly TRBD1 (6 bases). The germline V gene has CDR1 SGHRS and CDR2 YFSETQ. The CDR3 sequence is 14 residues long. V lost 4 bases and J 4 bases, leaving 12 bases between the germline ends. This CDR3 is CASSAEDRYNEQFF. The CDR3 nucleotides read TGCGCCAGCAGCGCAGAAGACAGGTACAATGAGCAGTTCTTC.

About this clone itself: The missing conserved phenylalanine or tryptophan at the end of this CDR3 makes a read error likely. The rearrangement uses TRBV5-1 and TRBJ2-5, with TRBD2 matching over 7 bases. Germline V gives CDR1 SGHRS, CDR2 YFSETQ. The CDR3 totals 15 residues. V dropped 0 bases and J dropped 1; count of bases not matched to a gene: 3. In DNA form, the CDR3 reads TGCGCCAGCAGCTTGGGAGCGGGAATCCAAGAGACCCAGTACCTT. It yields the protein CASSLGAGIQETQYL.

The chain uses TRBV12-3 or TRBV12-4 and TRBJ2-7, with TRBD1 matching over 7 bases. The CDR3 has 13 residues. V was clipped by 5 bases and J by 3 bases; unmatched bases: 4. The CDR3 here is CASSGTAFYEQYF. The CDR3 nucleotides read TGTGCCAGCAGTGGGACAGCCTTCTACGAGCAGTACTTC.